This T cell receptor (beta chain) derives from a study of beta chain features in type 1 diabetes. Trimming stripped 3 bases from V and 1 base from J, with 13 bases between. Germline-derived CDR1 and CDR2 are GTSNPN and SVGIG (reference sequence). This CDR3 has 14 residues. Expressed TCRB transcripts were sequenced because the entire RNA isolate underwent reverse transcription. The protocol was immunoSEQ multiplex PCR, while the TCRdb copy is restricted to in-frame clones and leaves out a portion. The data contain some 330,000 clones, approximately 10% of them seen just once; the ten biggest clones take up 0.015%.

The rearrangement joins TRBV30 to TRBJ2-7; D possibly corresponds to TRBD2 (7 bases). Sequencing input: naive CD4+ T cells from blood. The source of this sequence is a woman aged 30 to 39 in good health. CDR3 nucleotide sequence: TGTGCCTGGAGGGGGGGGCTGGGGTCCTACGAGCAGTACTTC. This gives the protein CAWRGGLGSYEQYF.